The entry below describes one T cell receptor beta chain. This clone's antigen is unknown. Within one base of it there is no much larger clone, and no base qualities were kept. The source of the sample is a study of blood T cells in healthy people across ages (dated by TCRdb to 2014 to 2015). Notes on the research overall: Template switching captured roughly one uniquely barcoded TCR beta cDNA molecule per two T cells in model experiments. Donors of different ages were randomly distributed across sequencing lanes to avoid experimental bias. Using the same blood draw, the study looked at two additional independent replicas of 1 million unique cDNA reads for two donors, one aged 18 to 30 and the other aged 80 or older. The donors were split into four age groups: young (average about 16 years), middle-aged (about 40), aged (62) and long-lived (roughly 77). The study measured age-related changes in TCR beta repertoire diversity using deep sequencing normalized with unique cDNA molecular identifiers. The study at large found these results: As age increased, observed TCR beta diversity per million T cells dropped in a roughly linear way, and a significant reduction was already evident by age around 41. Because donor CMV infection status was unknown, age-related changes in expanded clonotypes were potentially confounded. Estimates of total diversity based on one million sequenced T cells were considered lower bounds and underestimates. Because profiling used bulk unsorted PBMCs, naive and antigen-experienced compartments could not be compared conclusively. The long-lived group showed more naive CD4+ T cells, fewer expanded clones and increased TCR diversity than the aged group, suggesting age selection. The percentage of naive T cells measured by flow cytometry correlated strongly with observed TCR beta diversity.

The library was obtained by 5' RACE. A second PCR of roughly 7 to 12 cycles was run with a J-beta primer mix and a sample-barcoded 5' primer. A unique molecular identifier was introduced onto each TCR beta cDNA molecule by a template-switch 5' adaptor carrying 12 random nucleotides. At least 2.5 million CDR3-containing paired-end reads were obtained from each sample. First-strand cDNA synthesis was performed from all RNA using the Mint cDNA synthesis kit, with priming by a TRBC-specific oligonucleotide. Following uracil-DNA glycosylase treatment, all cDNA underwent a first 18-cycle PCR with the universal primers M1SS and BC2_uni_R. The paper's processing steps were these. Normalization of each sample was performed by random selection of 1 million high-quality reads, each carrying a distinct molecular identifier. Reads with shared molecular identifiers were discarded instead of being binned into consensus sequences. MiTCR, run with a Q25 quality threshold and the strictest error-elimination algorithm, handled CDR3 identification, clonotype clustering and error correction. A nonparametric unseen species model using Euler transformation provided a lower-bound estimate of total TCR beta diversity. TCRdb itself trimmed the public reads at Q25 with fastp, ran MiXCR and retained productive beta chains. When rows share a CDR3 protein, they turn into one entry using the most common DNA and genes. What appears here as the V and J calls and clone size reflects TCRdb's work, not the paper's. This sample gives 1.8 million or so distinct CDR3 sequences in total; roughly 43% of them show up just once. Jointly, the top ten make up roughly 24% of the sample.

Reading the germline V gene (reference sequence) gives CDR1 DFQATT and CDR2 SNEGSKA. Trimming at the junction amounts to 6 bases on V and 1 base on J, and the germline ends lie 15 bases apart. Reading from cysteine to phenylalanine, the CDR3 counts 15 amino acids. The retained sequence is limited to the CDR3, 45 bases, with the frame set at the first base. Donors were 39 systemically healthy Caucasian individuals from Russia aged roughly 6 to 90 years. Each donor gave 8 to 10 milliliters of peripheral blood, drawn into EDTA-treated Vacutainer tubes. Ficoll-Paque density-gradient centrifugation was used to isolate PBMCs, with at least 7 million obtained per sample. Total RNA, at least 6 micrograms per sample, was extracted from PBMCs with Trizol reagent. Naive CD45RAhigh/CD27high T cell percentages were measured by flow cytometry on a PBMC aliquot from every donor.

The source is a human donor in good health. In this chain, TRBV20-1 is recombined with TRBJ2-2; the D gene is possibly TRBD1, with 6 bases matching. The sequenced sample was blood. The CDR3: CSAPRGRGNTGELFF. The nucleotide sequence is given as TGCAGTGCCCCTAGGGGCAGGGGGAACACCGGGGAGCTGTTTTTT.